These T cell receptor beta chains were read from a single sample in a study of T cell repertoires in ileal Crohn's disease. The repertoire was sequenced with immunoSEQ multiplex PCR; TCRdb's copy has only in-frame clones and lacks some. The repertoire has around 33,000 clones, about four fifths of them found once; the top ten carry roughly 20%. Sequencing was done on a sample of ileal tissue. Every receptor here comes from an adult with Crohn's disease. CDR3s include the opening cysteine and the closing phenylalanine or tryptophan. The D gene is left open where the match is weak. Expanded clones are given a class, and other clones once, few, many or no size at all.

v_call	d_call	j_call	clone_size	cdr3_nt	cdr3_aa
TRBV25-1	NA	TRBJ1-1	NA	TGTGCCAGCAGTGCAAACGGGGGGGCGTGGACTGAAGCTTTCTTT	CASSANGGAWTEAFF
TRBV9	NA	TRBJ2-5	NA	TGTGCCAGCAGCGTGGGGACACGCCAAGAGACCCAGTACTTC	CASSVGTRQETQYF
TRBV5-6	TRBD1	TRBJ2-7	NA	TGTGCCAGCAGCCGGACAGGGTTCGAGCAGTACTTC	CASSRTGFEQYF
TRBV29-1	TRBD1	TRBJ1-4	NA	TGCAGCGTTGGACAGGGGGTCGAAAAACTGTTTTTT	CSVGQGVEKLFF
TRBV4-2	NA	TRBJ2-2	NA	TGTGCCAGCAGCCAACCCCGGGGTCAGTCCACCGGGGAGCTGTTTTTT	CASSQPRGQSTGELFF
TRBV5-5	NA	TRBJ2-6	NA	TGTGCCAGCACCCTGGGCGAGTCTGGGGCCAACGTCCTGACTTTC	CASTLGESGANVLTF
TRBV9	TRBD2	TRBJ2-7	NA	TGTGCCAGCAGCCCATCTAGCGGGGGTTACGAGCAGTACTTC	CASSPSSGGYEQYF
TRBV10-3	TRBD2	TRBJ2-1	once	TGTGCCATCAGTGTCGGACTAGCGGGGCGCAATGAGCAGTTCTTC	CAISVGLAGRNEQFF
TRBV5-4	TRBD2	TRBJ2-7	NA	TGTGCCAGCAGCCTGGGACTAGCGGATACCTACGAGCAGTACTTC	CASSLGLADTYEQYF
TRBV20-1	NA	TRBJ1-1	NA	TGCAGTGCTAGATCTAAAAACTACGCTTTCTTT	CSARSKNYAFF
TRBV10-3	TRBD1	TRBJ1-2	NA	TGTGCCATCTATGGGACAGGGGGCTTCGGCTACACCTTC	CAIYGTGGFGYTF
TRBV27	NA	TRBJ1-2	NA	TGTGCCAGCAGTTTCGGGGAAGGAGGTCACCGGGGCTACACCTTC	CASSFGEGGHRGYTF
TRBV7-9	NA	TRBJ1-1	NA	TGTGCCAGCAGCTTAGACGCGGTCACTGAAGCTTTCTTT	CASSLDAVTEAFF
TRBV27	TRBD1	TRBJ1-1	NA	TGTGCCAGCAGTGCGGACAGGGGTTGGGACACTGAAGCTTTCTTT	CASSADRGWDTEAFF
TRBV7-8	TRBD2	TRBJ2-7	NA	TGTGCCAGCAGCATCGGGGGGGCCGAGCAGTACTTC	CASSIGGAEQYF
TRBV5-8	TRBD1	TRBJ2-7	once	TGTGCCAGCAGCTTGAGGACAGGGCGGTCCTACGAGCAGTACTTC	CASSLRTGRSYEQYF
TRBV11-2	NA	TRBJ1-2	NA	TGTGCCAGCAGCCCTTATAGTAACTATGGCTACACCTTC	CASSPYSNYGYTF
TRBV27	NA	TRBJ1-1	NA	TGTGCCAGCAGTTTATCCCGGGACACTTTTTTCTCTTTCTTT	CASSLSRDTFFSFF
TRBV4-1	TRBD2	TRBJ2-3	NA	TGCGCCAGCAGCCCGTCTAGCGGGGGGGCAGTCACAGATACGCAGTATTTT	CASSPSSGGAVTDTQYF
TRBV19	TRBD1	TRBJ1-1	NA	TGTGCCAGTAGTGGGGGGGCGGGACAGGGGGCCCACGCTGAAGCTTTCTTT	CASSGGAGQGAHAEAFF
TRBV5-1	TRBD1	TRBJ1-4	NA	TGCGCCAGCAGCCTGACAGGGGGTGTATTAGCATTGGGGGAAAAACTGTTTTTT	CASSLTGGVLALGEKLFF
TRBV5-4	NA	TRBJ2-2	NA	TGTGCCAGCAGCAGCCGAACAGGGTCGGGGTCCGGGGAGCTGTTTTTT	CASSSRTGSGSGELFF
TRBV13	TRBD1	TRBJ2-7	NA	TGTGCCAGCAGCTTAGGGCTTTGGAGACAGGGAAAACTCGAGCAGTACTTC	CASSLGLWRQGKLEQYF
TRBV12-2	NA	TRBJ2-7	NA	TGTGCAAGTCGCCTCTTGGGAACAGGGAATAGGTACGAGCAGTACTTC	CASRLLGTGNRYEQYF
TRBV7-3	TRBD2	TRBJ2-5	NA	TGTGCCAGCAGCCCTATGGGGGCTAGCGGGCGGAGGTCCCAAGAGACCCAGTACTTC	CASSPMGASGRRSQETQYF
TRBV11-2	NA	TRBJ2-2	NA	TGTGCCAGCAGCCCCTATTCCGGGACCGGGGAGCTGTTTTTT	CASSPYSGTGELFF
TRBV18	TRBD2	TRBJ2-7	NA	TGTGCCAGCTCCCCAACTAGCGGGAGGGCCGACGAGCAGTACTTC	CASSPTSGRADEQYF
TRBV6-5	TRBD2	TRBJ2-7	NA	TGTGCCAGCGGAGTAGCGGGGGGCTCCTACGAGCAGTACTTC	CASGVAGGSYEQYF
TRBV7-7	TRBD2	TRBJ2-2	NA	TGTGCTAGCAGCTTAATGCGGCGGGGGGGCAGCACCGGGGAGCTGTTTTTT	CASSLMRRGGSTGELFF
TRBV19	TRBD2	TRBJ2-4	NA	TGTGCCAGTAGTATAATACTAGCGGGATCGGCCAAAAACATTCAGTACTTC	CASSIILAGSAKNIQYF
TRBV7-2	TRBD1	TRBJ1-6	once	TGTGCCAGCAGCTTAGAAGGGACAGGGACTTGGTCACCCCTCCACTTT	CASSLEGTGTWSPLHF
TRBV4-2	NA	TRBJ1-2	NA	TGTGCCAGCAGCCGCCCATCCCCAGACGGGAACTATGGCTACACCTTC	CASSRPSPDGNYGYTF
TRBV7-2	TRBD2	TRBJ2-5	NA	TGTGCCAGCAGCCGCCGAGCCGGTGTCTCGGGGGGGGAGACCCAGTACTTC	CASSRRAGVSGGETQYF
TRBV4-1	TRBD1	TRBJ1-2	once	TGCGCCAGCAGCCAAGATGGGGGACAGGGGGCCTCTAACTATGGCTACACCTTC	CASSQDGGQGASNYGYTF
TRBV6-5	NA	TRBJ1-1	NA	TGTGCCAGCCAAACACCGGGAGGGGTCACTGAAGCTTTCTTT	CASQTPGGVTEAFF
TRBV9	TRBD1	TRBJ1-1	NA	TGTGCCAGCAGCGTAGGCGTACAGGGGGGGGAAGCTTTCTTT	CASSVGVQGGEAFF
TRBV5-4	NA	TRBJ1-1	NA	TGTGCCAGCAGTTCAGGGGCGAACACTGAAGCTTTCTTT	CASSSGANTEAFF
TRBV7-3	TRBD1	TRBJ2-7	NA	TGTGCCAGCAGCGCTCAAACAGGGGCCGAGCAGTACTTC	CASSAQTGAEQYF
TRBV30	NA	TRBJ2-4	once	TGTGCCTGGAGTGTAACGGTCGCCGCGGGAAACATTCAGTACTTC	CAWSVTVAAGNIQYF
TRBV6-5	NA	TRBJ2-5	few	TGTGCCAGCAGTTACAGGGACAAGAAAGAGACCCAGTACTTC	CASSYRDKKETQYF
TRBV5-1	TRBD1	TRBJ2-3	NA	TGCGCCAGCAGCCAGTCCCAGGGGGCCCGCACAGATACGCAGTATTTT	CASSQSQGARTDTQYF
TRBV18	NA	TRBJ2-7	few	TGTGCCAGCTCACCACCAGGGGTGGTGGGCGAGCAGTACTTC	CASSPPGVVGEQYF
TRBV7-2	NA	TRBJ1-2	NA	TGTGCCAGCAGCTTGGCCGGGACACAATATGGCTACACCTTC	CASSLAGTQYGYTF
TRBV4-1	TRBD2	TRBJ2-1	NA	TGCGCCAGCAGCCAAGAGGGAGGGAGGGCAGCGTACAATGAGCAGTTCTTC	CASSQEGGRAAYNEQFF